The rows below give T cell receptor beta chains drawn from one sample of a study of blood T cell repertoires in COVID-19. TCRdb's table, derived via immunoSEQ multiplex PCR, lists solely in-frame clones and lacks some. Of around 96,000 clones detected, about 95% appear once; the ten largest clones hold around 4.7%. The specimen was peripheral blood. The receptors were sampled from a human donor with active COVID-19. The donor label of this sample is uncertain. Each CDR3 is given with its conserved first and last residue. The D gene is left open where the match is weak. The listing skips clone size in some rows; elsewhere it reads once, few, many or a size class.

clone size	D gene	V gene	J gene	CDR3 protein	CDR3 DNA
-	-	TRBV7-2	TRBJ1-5	CASSLGTYSNQPQHF	TGTGCCAGCAGCTTAGGCACCTATAGCAATCAGCCCCAGCATTTT
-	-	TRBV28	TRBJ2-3	CASSSPGGSTDTQYF	TGTGCCAGCAGTTCTCCAGGGGGGAGCACAGATACGCAGTATTTT
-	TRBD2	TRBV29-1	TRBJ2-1	CSVRLGMSGGANEQFF	TGCAGCGTTCGGCTAGGAATGTCCGGGGGGGCCAATGAGCAGTTCTTC
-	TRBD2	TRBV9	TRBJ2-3	CASSFRTSGGDTQYF	TGTGCCAGCAGCTTTAGGACTAGCGGAGGAGATACGCAGTATTTT
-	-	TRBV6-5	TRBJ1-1	CASSYLRTANTEAFF	TGTGCCAGCAGTTACTTGCGGACAGCAAACACTGAAGCTTTCTTT
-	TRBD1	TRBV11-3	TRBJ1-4	CASSLAVWGQENEKLFF	TGTGCCAGCAGCTTAGCCGTATGGGGACAGGAGAATGAAAAACTGTTTTTT
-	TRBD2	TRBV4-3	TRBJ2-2	CASSRTSGSLRELFF	TGCGCCAGCAGTCGGACTAGCGGGAGTCTGAGGGAGCTGTTTTTT
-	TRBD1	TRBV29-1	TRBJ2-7	CSVLQGQLGYEQYF	TGCAGCGTTCTACAGGGACAGCTTGGGTACGAGCAGTACTTC
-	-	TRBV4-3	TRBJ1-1	CASSRDKWEGRPEAFF	TGCGCCAGCAGCCGTGATAAGTGGGAGGGGCGGCCCGAAGCTTTCTTT
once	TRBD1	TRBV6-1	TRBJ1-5	CASSDRPGQEGGNQPQHF	TGTGCCAGCAGTGATAGACCGGGACAGGAGGGAGGCAATCAGCCCCAGCATTTT
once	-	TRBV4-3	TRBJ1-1	CASSQGSNEGTEAFF	TGCGCCAGCAGCCAAGGGAGTAACGAAGGCACTGAAGCTTTCTTT
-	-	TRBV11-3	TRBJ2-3	CASSSRTNTDTQYF	TGTGCCAGCAGCTCTCGGACTAACACAGATACGCAGTATTTT
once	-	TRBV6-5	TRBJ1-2	CASTTTKTGNYGYTF	TGTGCCAGCACGACGACAAAGACGGGAAACTATGGCTACACCTTC
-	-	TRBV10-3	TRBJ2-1	CAISTDTYNEQFF	TGTGCCATCAGTACCGACACCTACAATGAGCAGTTCTTC
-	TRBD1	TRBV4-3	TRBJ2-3	CASSQGAGGFADTQYF	TGCGCCAGCAGCCAAGGGGCAGGGGGCTTCGCAGATACGCAGTATTTT
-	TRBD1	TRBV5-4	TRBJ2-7	CASSRRDRGYEQYF	TGTGCCAGCAGCCGACGGGACAGGGGTTACGAGCAGTACTTC
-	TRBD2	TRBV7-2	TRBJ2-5	CASSTLGAGGQETQYF	TGTGCCAGCAGCACCCTCGGAGCGGGGGGGCAAGAGACCCAGTACTTC